The clone carrying this T cell receptor (beta chain) was counted at least ten times. This specimen comes from a study of metastatic and nonmetastatic thyroid tumors. Not a single patient had been given any form of treatment at any point before undergoing thyroid surgery. Via MiXCR, TCRdb re-called the PCR reads. This table holds fewer than 35,000 clones, under 30% found once. This CDR3 spans 17 amino acids. CDR1 ENHRY and CDR2 SYGVKD come from the germline V gene. Trimming shortened V by 0 bases and J by 0 bases, and 12 bases separated the two germline ends. This sequence joins TRBV10-3 and TRBJ1-5, with unresolved D. The sequence came from a female donor with papillary thyroid cancer or a benign thyroid nodule (not recorded which). Some clones in this sample may be carry-over from other donors' samples. The sample was blood. The CDR3 here is CAISESAVKYSNQPQHF. For the CDR3, the DNA is TGTGCCATCAGTGAGTCGGCAGTCAAATATAGCAATCAGCCCCAGCATTTT.